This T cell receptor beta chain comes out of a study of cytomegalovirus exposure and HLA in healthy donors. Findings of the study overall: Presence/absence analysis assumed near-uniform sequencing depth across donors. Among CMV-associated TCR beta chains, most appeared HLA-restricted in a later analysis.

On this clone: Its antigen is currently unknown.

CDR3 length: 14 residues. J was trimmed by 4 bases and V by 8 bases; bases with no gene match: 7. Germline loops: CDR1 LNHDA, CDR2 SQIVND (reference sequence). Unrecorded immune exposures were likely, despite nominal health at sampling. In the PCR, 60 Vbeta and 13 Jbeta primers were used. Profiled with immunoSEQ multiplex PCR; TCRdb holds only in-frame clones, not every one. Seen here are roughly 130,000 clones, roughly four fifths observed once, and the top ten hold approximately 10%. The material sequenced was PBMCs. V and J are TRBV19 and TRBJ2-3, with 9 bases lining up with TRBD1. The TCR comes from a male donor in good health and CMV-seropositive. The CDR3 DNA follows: TGTGCCAGTGCTATGGACAGGGGTCCAGATACGCAGTATTTT. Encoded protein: CASAMDRGPDTQYF.